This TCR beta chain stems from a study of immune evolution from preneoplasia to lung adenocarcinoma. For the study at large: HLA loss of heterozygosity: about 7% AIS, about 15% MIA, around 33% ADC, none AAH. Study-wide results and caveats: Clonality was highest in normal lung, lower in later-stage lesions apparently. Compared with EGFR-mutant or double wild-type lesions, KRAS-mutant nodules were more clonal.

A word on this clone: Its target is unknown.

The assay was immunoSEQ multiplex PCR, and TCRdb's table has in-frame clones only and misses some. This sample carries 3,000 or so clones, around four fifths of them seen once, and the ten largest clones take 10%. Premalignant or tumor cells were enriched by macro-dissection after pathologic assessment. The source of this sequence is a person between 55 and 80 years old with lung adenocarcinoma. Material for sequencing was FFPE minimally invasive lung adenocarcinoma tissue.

CDR3 sequence: CASSVLSETGELFF. DNA of the CDR3: TGTGCCAGCAGCGTCCTTTCCGAAACCGGGGAGCTGTTTTTT. The gene calls are TRBV9 and TRBJ2-2, with unresolved D. This CDR3 is 14 amino acids long. Germline values: CDR1 SGDLS, CDR2 YYNGEE. V lost 2 bases and J lost 5, with 10 bases in between.